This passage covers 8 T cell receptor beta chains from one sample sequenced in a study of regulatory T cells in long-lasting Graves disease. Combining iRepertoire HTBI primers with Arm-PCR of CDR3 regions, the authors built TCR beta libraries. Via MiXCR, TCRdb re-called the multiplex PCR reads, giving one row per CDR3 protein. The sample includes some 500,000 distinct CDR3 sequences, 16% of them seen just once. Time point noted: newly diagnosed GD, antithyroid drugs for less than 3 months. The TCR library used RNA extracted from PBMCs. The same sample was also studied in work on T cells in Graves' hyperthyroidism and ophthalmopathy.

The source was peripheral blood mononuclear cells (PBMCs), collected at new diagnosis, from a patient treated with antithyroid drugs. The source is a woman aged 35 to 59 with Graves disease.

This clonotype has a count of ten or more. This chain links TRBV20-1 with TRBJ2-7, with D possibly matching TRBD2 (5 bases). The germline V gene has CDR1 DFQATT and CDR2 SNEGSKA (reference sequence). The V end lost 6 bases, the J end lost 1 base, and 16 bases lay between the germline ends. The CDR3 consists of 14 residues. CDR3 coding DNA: TGCAGTGCCGGGATGTCCTTTGGGTCCTACGAGCAGTACTTC. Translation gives CSAGMSFGSYEQYF.

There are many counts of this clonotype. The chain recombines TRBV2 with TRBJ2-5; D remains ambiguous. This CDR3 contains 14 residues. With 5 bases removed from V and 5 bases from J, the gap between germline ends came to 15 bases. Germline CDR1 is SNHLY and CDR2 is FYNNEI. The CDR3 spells CASSRMTERETQYF. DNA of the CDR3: TGTGCCAGCAGTAGGATGACGGAACGGGAGACCCAGTACTTC.

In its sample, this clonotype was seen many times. The chain's CDR3 is CSASWGNEQFF. In nucleotides, the CDR3 is TGCAGTGCTAGTTGGGGAAATGAGCAGTTCTTC. The chain recombines TRBV20-1 with TRBJ2-1; D not certain. This CDR3 has 11 amino acids. V was pared by 3 bases and J by 7 bases, with 7 bases between. CDR1 is DFQATT and CDR2 is SNEGSKA in the germline V gene (reference sequence).

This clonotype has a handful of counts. The CDR3 spells CSATGGVYEQYF. The CDR3 DNA reads as TGCAGTGCTACTGGCGGCGTCTACGAGCAGTACTTC. This sequence joins TRBV20-1 and TRBJ2-7; D gene ambiguous. The CDR3 spans 12 residues. V was cut by 4 bases and J by 3 bases, with 10 bases left in between. Looked up from germline, CDR1 is DFQATT and CDR2 is SNEGSKA (reference sequence).

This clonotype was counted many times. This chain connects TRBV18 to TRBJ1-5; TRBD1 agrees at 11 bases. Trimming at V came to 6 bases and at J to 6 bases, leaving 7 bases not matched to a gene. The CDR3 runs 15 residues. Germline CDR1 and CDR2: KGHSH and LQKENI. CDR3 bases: TGTGCCAGCTCCTCGGGACAGGGGGGATCTCAGCCCCAGCATTTT. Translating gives CASSSGQGGSQPQHF.

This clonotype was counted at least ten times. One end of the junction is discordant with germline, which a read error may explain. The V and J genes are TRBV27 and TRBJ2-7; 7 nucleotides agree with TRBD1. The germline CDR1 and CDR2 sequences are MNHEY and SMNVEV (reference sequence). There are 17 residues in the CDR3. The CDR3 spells CASSISSWQGVQYEQYF. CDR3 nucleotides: TGTGCCAGCAGTATATCCAGCTGGCAGGGGGTTCAATACGAGCAGTACTTC.

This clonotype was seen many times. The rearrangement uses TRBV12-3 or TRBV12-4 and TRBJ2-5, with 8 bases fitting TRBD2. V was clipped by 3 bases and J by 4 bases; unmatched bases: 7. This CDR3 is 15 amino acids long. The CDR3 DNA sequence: TGTGCCAGCAGTTTTTTAGCGGGGCCCCGAGAGACCCAGTACTTC. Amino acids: CASSFLAGPRETQYF.

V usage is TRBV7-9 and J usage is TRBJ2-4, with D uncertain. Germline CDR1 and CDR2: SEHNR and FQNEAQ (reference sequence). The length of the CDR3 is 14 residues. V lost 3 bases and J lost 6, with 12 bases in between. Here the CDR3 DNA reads TGTGCCAGCAGCTTGGGCGTGGGTGGAAACATTCAGTACTTC. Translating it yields CASSLGVGGNIQYF.